A selection of T cell receptor beta chains follows, all from one sample in a study of PD-1 blockade in classical Hodgkin lymphoma. Repertoires were generated with immunoSEQ multiplex PCR, while TCRdb's copy carries only in-frame clones and drops some. This table holds roughly 61,000 clones, roughly nine tenths found once. The source material was peripheral blood mononuclear cells (PBMCs), sampled at baseline. The receptors shown here come from a human donor with classical Hodgkin lymphoma. CDR3s include the opening cysteine and the closing phenylalanine or tryptophan. The D gene is left open where the match is weak. Clone size is stated in some rows and not others, as once, few, many or a class when expanded.

cdr3_nt	cdr3_aa	d_call	j_call	v_call	clone_size
TGTGCCAGCAGTCCCAGGGGGGGGCAGGCTGAAGCTTTCTTT	CASSPRGGQAEAFF	TRBD1	TRBJ1-1	TRBV6-1	once
TGTGCCAGCAGCTTAGACGCGGACAGAAGCTCCTACGAGCAGTACTTC	CASSLDADRSSYEQYF	-	TRBJ2-7	TRBV11-2	-
TGTGCCAGCAGCCCGTCAGGCTCTGGGGCCAACGTCCTGACTTTC	CASSPSGSGANVLTF	-	TRBJ2-6	TRBV5-4	-
TGTGCCAGCAGCAAGGGACAGGGGGCAGAACACACCATATATTTT	CASSKGQGAEHTIYF	TRBD1	TRBJ1-3	TRBV13	-
TGTGCCTGGAGTTTAACAGATTCACCCCTCCACTTT	CAWSLTDSPLHF	-	TRBJ1-6	TRBV30	-
TGTGCCAGCAGTTGGGGGGGAAGGGGGCAGTTCTTC	CASSWGGRGQFF	TRBD2	TRBJ2-1	TRBV27	-
TGTGCCAGTAGTACTACAAGGAAGACTGAAGCTTTCTTT	CASSTTRKTEAFF	-	TRBJ1-1	TRBV19	few
TGTGCCAGCAGTTTAAGGTTTGGGGAGGGCAGCACTGAAGCTTTCTTT	CASSLRFGEGSTEAFF	-	TRBJ1-1	TRBV28	-
TGTGCCAGCAGTTTCAAGCGGGGGGGACATGAGCAGTTCTTC	CASSFKRGGHEQFF	TRBD2	TRBJ2-1	TRBV27	-
TGTGCCGCACTATCCCGGGACAGGGGGCTTGACGCTTTCTTT	CAALSRDRGLDAFF	TRBD1	TRBJ1-1	TRBV30	few
TGCGCCAGCAGTGATTACGCGGGTGAGACCCAGTACTTC	CASSDYAGETQYF	-	TRBJ2-5	TRBV10-1	-
TGTGCCAGCAGCTTAGAGGGCTGGAAACTCTCCTACGAGCAGTACTTC	CASSLEGWKLSYEQYF	-	TRBJ2-7	TRBV7-9	-
TGTGCCAGCAGCCCTGGGACTCTAGATACGCAGTATTTT	CASSPGTLDTQYF	-	TRBJ2-3	TRBV7-9	-
TGTGGAGGGAAAAGATTAGACTTGGAGCAGTTCTTC	CGGKRLDLEQFF	-	TRBJ2-1	TRBV6-4	-
TGTGCCAGCAGCGTTAGACAGGGGGTAGAGAGCTCCTACGAGCAGTACTTC	CASSVRQGVESSYEQYF	TRBD1	TRBJ2-7	TRBV7-9	-
TGTGCCAGCAGTTCAGACAGGGGGAGGCAGCCCCAGCATTTT	CASSSDRGRQPQHF	TRBD1	TRBJ1-5	TRBV6-5	-
TGTGCCAGTAGTATCCTACAGGGGGCAGATACGCAGTATTTT	CASSILQGADTQYF	TRBD1	TRBJ2-3	TRBV19	-
TGTGCCAGCAGCTTCCAAAATGGGGGTATCTACGAGCAGTACTTC	CASSFQNGGIYEQYF	-	TRBJ2-7	TRBV7-2	-
TGTGCTACCCGATACTCTGGAAACACCATATATTTT	CATRYSGNTIYF	-	TRBJ1-3	TRBV13	-
TGTGCCAGCAGCTCGGGAAGCGAGCAGTACTTC	CASSSGSEQYF	-	TRBJ2-7	TRBV5-6	-
TGTGCCAGCAGCCCAGGGTGGCAGACAAATGAAAAACTGTTTTTT	CASSPGWQTNEKLFF	-	TRBJ1-4	TRBV7-9	once
TGTGCCAGCAGCTTAGTCCGGGGTTCGGCGCCCCTCCACTTT	CASSLVRGSAPLHF	-	TRBJ1-6	TRBV7-9	-
TGTGCCAGCAGCCTCGGACAGCCACCTACCTCTGGAAACACCATATATTTT	CASSLGQPPTSGNTIYF	-	TRBJ1-3	TRBV7-9	-
TGTGCCAGCAGCCCCGAGACATCCACCTACGAGCAGTACTTC	CASSPETSTYEQYF	-	TRBJ2-7	TRBV5-4	-
TGTGCCAGTAAGGGACACTCACTTAATCAGCCCCAGCATTTT	CASKGHSLNQPQHF	-	TRBJ1-5	TRBV19	-
TGCGCCAGCAGCCATACCGGGACTATCTATGAAAAACTGTTTTTT	CASSHTGTIYEKLFF	-	TRBJ1-4	TRBV4-1	-
TGTGCCAGTGCCTCAGGGGGCGCGAACTACGAGCAGTACTTC	CASASGGANYEQYF	TRBD1	TRBJ2-7	TRBV19	-
TGTGCCAGCAGCCCGCGGACAGGGCAGTCGGGGGGCTACACCTTC	CASSPRTGQSGGYTF	TRBD1	TRBJ1-2	TRBV7-2	once
TGTGCCAGCAGCGCCGACTACGAGCAGTACTTC	CASSADYEQYF	-	TRBJ2-7	TRBV11-3	-
TGCAGCGTAGCTACAGGGGGGACAGATACGCAGTATTTT	CSVATGGTDTQYF	TRBD1	TRBJ2-3	TRBV29-1	-
TGTGCCAGCAGTTACGGGGTCAAAACCTACGAGCAGTACTTC	CASSYGVKTYEQYF	-	TRBJ2-7	TRBV6-5	-
TGCGCCAGCAGTCAACCGGGACAGGGGGCCTATAATTCACCCCTCCACTTT	CASSQPGQGAYNSPLHF	TRBD1	TRBJ1-6	TRBV23-1	-
TGTGCCAGCAGCCACATTCAGGGGAAGAACACTGAAGCTTTCTTT	CASSHIQGKNTEAFF	-	TRBJ1-1	TRBV7-6	-
TGTGCCAGCAGTTCGGGGATTCGGGCTGAAGCTTTCTTT	CASSSGIRAEAFF	-	TRBJ1-1	TRBV27	-
TGTGCCAGCAGTCAACTCGCGCGCCCGTTGAGGGAGCAGTACTTC	CASSQLARPLREQYF	-	TRBJ2-7	TRBV28	-
TGTGCCAGTAGTATGAGCCTGGGGCACAATGAGCAGTTCTTC	CASSMSLGHNEQFF	-	TRBJ2-1	TRBV19	-
TGCAGCGTTACCTTAGCGGGGGGGATGAACACCGGGGAGCTGTTTTTT	CSVTLAGGMNTGELFF	TRBD2	TRBJ2-2	TRBV29-1	-